The rows below give T cell receptor beta chains drawn from one sample of a study of blood T cell repertoires in COVID-19. Profiling relied on immunoSEQ multiplex PCR, and the TCRdb table lists in-frame clones only, not all of them. The sample consists of about 250,000 clones, about 85% of them appearing once. The specimen sequenced was peripheral blood. Receptor source: a woman in her fifties or sixties with active or convalescent COVID-19. Each CDR3 is given with its conserved first and last residue. Each record gives: clone size, V gene, J gene, D gene, CDR3 protein, CDR3 DNA. D genes are given only for firm matches. Size values are once, few and many counts, or a class for expanded clones, and some rows have none.

.	TRBV19	TRBJ1-5	TRBD1	CASSWGQAWGNQPQHF	TGTGCCAGTAGTTGGGGACAGGCTTGGGGCAATCAGCCCCAGCATTTT
.	TRBV2	TRBJ1-1	TRBD1	CASRLAGTGAPMNTEAFF	TGTGCCAGCAGATTAGCCGGGACAGGGGCTCCCATGAACACTGAAGCTTTCTTT
.	TRBV12-2	TRBJ2-1	.	CASRPTTSGRLNEQFF	TGTGCAAGTCGCCCTACCACTAGCGGGAGATTAAATGAGCAGTTCTTC
.	TRBV7-2	TRBJ2-2	TRBD1	CASSGQGFGTGELFF	TGTGCCAGCAGCGGACAGGGGTTCGGCACCGGGGAGCTGTTTTTT
few	TRBV4-1	TRBJ1-2	TRBD1	CASSHLQGNYGYTF	TGCGCCAGCAGCCACTTACAGGGGAACTATGGCTACACCTTC
once	TRBV5-4	TRBJ1-4	.	CASSSQGTNEKLFF	TGTGCCAGCAGCTCCCAGGGAACTAATGAAAAACTGTTTTTT
.	TRBV2	TRBJ1-4	.	CASSGGLGDEKLFF	TGTGCCAGCAGTGGTGGGTTGGGAGATGAAAAACTGTTTTTT
.	TRBV27	TRBJ2-5	.	CASSFGYPGTPQETQYF	TGTGCCAGCAGTTTCGGTTACCCAGGAACACCTCAAGAGACCCAGTACTTC
.	TRBV2	TRBJ1-4	.	CASTPRGASEKLFF	TGTGCCAGCACCCCTCGGGGAGCCAGTGAAAAACTGTTTTTT
.	TRBV19	TRBJ1-1	TRBD1	CASSGQGHGTEAFF	TGTGCCAGTAGCGGACAGGGCCACGGCACTGAAGCTTTCTTT
.	TRBV3-1/TRBV3-2	TRBJ1-2	.	CASSQDDGGRRVYGYTF	TGTGCCAGCAGCCAAGATGACGGGGGGAGAAGGGTCTATGGCTACACCTTC
.	TRBV7-2	TRBJ2-1	TRBD2	CASSSQITSGPTHNEQFF	TGTGCCAGCAGCTCCCAGATTACTAGCGGGCCCACCCACAATGAGCAGTTCTTC
.	TRBV5-8	TRBJ1-5	TRBD1	CASSLGDRVNQPQHF	TGTGCCAGCAGCTTGGGAGACAGGGTCAATCAGCCCCAGCATTTT
.	TRBV27	TRBJ1-5	.	CASSDRSNQPQHF	TGTGCCAGCTCAGACAGAAGCAATCAGCCCCAGCATTTT
.	TRBV27	TRBJ2-1	TRBD2	CASSFGTRQREQFF	TGTGCCAGCAGTTTCGGGACTAGACAACGTGAGCAGTTCTTC
.	TRBV3-1/TRBV3-2	TRBJ1-2	TRBD1	CASSRRQGDGYTF	TGTGCCAGCAGCCGAAGACAGGGCGATGGCTACACCTTC
.	TRBV18	TRBJ1-1	.	CASSPIWQGEAFF	TGTGCCAGCTCACCAATATGGCAGGGGGAAGCTTTCTTT
.	TRBV2	TRBJ1-1	.	CASSGMVTEAFF	TGTGCCAGCTCAGGGATGGTCACTGAAGCTTTCTTT
.	TRBV3-1/TRBV3-2	TRBJ1-3	.	CASSRLIQIGDTRNTIYF	TGTGCCAGCAGCCGACTTATCCAAATAGGGGACACTCGAAACACCATATATTTT
.	TRBV2	TRBJ1-2	.	CASRFGYGYTF	TGTGCCAGTCGGTTCGGGTATGGCTACACCTTC
.	TRBV28	TRBJ1-3	.	CASIPGRRANTIYF	TGTGCCAGCATACCGGGACGGAGGGCAAACACCATATATTTT
.	TRBV7-9	TRBJ1-2	TRBD1	CASSPVGGDGYTF	TGTGCCAGCAGCCCCGTAGGGGGCGACGGCTACACCTTC
.	TRBV30	TRBJ1-5	.	CAWSVAGWPQHF	TGTGCCTGGAGTGTAGCGGGGTGGCCCCAGCATTTT
.	TRBV18	TRBJ1-1	.	CASSPNSRRNTEAFF	TGTGCCAGCTCACCAAATTCAAGGAGGAACACTGAAGCTTTCTTT
.	TRBV27	TRBJ2-5	.	CASSSLLGGYQETQYF	TGTGCCAGCAGTTCCTTGCTGGGCGGGTACCAAGAGACCCAGTACTTC
.	TRBV13	TRBJ2-1	.	CASSGGTGDVYNEQFF	TGTGCCAGCAGCGGGGGGACCGGGGATGTATACAATGAGCAGTTCTTC
.	TRBV10-3	TRBJ2-1	TRBD1	CAISGPFDRANEQFF	TGTGCCATCAGTGGACCGTTCGACAGGGCCAATGAGCAGTTCTTC
.	TRBV18	TRBJ2-7	.	CASSPGGGEQYF	TGTGCCAGCTCACCAGGGGGCGGCGAGCAGTACTTC
.	TRBV2	TRBJ1-2	.	CASSVFRTNYGYTF	TGTGCCAGCAGTGTTTTCAGGACTAACTATGGCTACACCTTC
.	TRBV5-5	TRBJ2-7	TRBD1	CASSESAGQGAYEQYF	TGTGCCAGCAGCGAGAGTGCAGGACAGGGGGCCTACGAGCAGTACTTC
.	TRBV5-1	TRBJ2-7	.	CASSLSGSEQYF	TGCGCCAGCAGCCTCTCAGGGTCCGAGCAGTACTTC
.	TRBV28	TRBJ2-2	TRBD2	CASMLLAGVQTGELFF	TGTGCCAGCATGCTTCTAGCGGGGGTACAAACCGGGGAGCTGTTTTTT
once	TRBV3-1/TRBV3-2	TRBJ2-1	TRBD2	CASSQRGLRGGSPNEQFF	TGTGCCAGCAGCCAGAGGGGCCTTAGGGGCGGGAGCCCCAATGAGCAGTTCTTC
.	TRBV28	TRBJ1-1	.	CASKKRVGLIAAFF	TGTGCCAGCAAGAAGAGGGTGGGCCTTATCGCAGCTTTCTTT
.	TRBV15	TRBJ2-3	TRBD1	CATSIIQGEVDTQYF	TGTGCCACCAGCATCATTCAGGGGGAAGTAGATACGCAGTATTTT
once	TRBV4-2	TRBJ2-2	.	CASSQRTTNTGELFF	TGTGCCAGCAGCCAGAGGACTACGAACACCGGGGAGCTGTTTTTT
.	TRBV13	TRBJ1-2	.	CASSRFPGYGYTF	TGTGCCAGCAGCCGGTTTCCGGGCTATGGCTACACCTTC
.	TRBV19	TRBJ2-7	TRBD1	CASRTRGQGSYEQYF	TGTGCCAGTAGAACCCGGGGACAGGGGTCATACGAGCAGTACTTC
.	TRBV30	TRBJ2-7	TRBD1	CAWSRTGLGEQYF	TGTGCCTGGAGCCGGACAGGGTTGGGCGAGCAGTACTTC
.	TRBV5-4	TRBJ2-7	TRBD1	CASRLRTGAISYEQYF	TGTGCCAGCAGACTAAGGACAGGGGCAATTTCTTACGAGCAGTACTTC